This T cell receptor (beta chain) is drawn from a study of T-cell memory formation after mild COVID-19. Background on the study: Among the donors, TCR clusters were largely specific to each donor. Notes on the study in general: For contracting clones, CD4+ ones sat mainly in CM and EM, CD8+ in EMRA. Some clones that responded were present in memory (sampled pre-infection), which suggests cross-reactive memory joined. Clones contracting over day 15 to 85 were CD4/CD8 balanced, with later expanders leaning CD4+.

The table lists this clonotype with a count of one. Antigen: not known. TCRdb fed the 5' RACE reads into MiXCR, producing one record per CDR3 protein. The table has some 270,000 distinct CDR3 sequences, roughly 15% seen once. In germline, CDR1 is MGHDK, CDR2 SYGVNS. The CDR3 extends over 13 amino acids. J gave up 4 bases and V 7 bases, and 5 bases lay outside the gene matches. This chain joins TRBV25-1 and TRBJ2-5; 8 bases map to TRBD2. The clonotype originates from an adult woman who had mild COVID-19 (a few samples of this study predate the infection). Cell type and time point are not known. Sequences were obtained from PBMCs or a T cell subset sorted from them (not recorded which). The CDR3 protein is CASTGRARETQYF. The CDR3, as DNA: TGTGCCAGCACCGGGAGGGCTCGAGAGACCCAGTACTTC.